This T cell receptor beta chain was found in a study of T cell responses to AZD1222 COVID-19 vaccine. The study's findings and limits: Along spike, vaccine-associated CD4 TCRs were found throughout, with dominance at 160-218 and 743-854.

Sequencing was performed with immunoSEQ multiplex PCR; in TCRdb, only in-frame clones are kept and a portion is missing. The sample includes about 110,000 clones, roughly 88% seen only once; the top ten take 9.5% to 15%. The ends were cut back, 1 base at V and 4 bases at J, with 11 bases in the middle. Per germline, CDR1 SGHTA and CDR2 FQGNSA. CDR3 size: 14 residues. About this clone: Its antigen is still unknown.

Sequenced here: peripheral blood, sampled on day 0 of MenACWY control vaccination. V usage is TRBV7-2 and J usage is TRBJ2-7; weak D call: TRBD2 (6 bases). The sequence came from an adult in good health. The chain's CDR3 is CASSLGPGEYEQYF. The DNA for the CDR3 is TGTGCCAGCAGCTTAGGCCCGGGAGAATACGAGCAGTACTTC.